This TCR beta chain was sequenced during a study of control samples from healthy donors and cancer patients. The J segment lost 6 bases and the V segment lost 4 bases, leaving 12 bases of the junction unmatched. CDR3 length: 14 residues. Germline values: CDR1 SQVTM, CDR2 ANQGSEA. TCRdb's copy holds only in-frame clones and misses some; the assay was immunoSEQ multiplex PCR. The profile shows about 180,000 clones, around 91% of them singletons. The receptor was isolated from a woman aged 50 to 60 in good health. This sequence joins TRBV29-1 and TRBJ2-7, with 7 bases lining up with TRBD2. Sample: blood. The CDR3, as DNA: TGCAGCGTTGCGTGGGTGTCGGGAGGCCCCGAGCAGTACTTC. Amino acids: CSVAWVSGGPEQYF.